This entry concerns a single TCR beta chain. What antigen it recognizes has not been identified. Base qualities are missing; no much larger clone stands one base away. This same CDR3 is encoded by further DNA sequences in the sample. This sample was included in a study of hypomethylating agent response in myelodysplastic syndrome (dated by TCRdb to the early 2020s). Study-level background: Patients were treated with the hypomethylating agents azacitidine (about 75% of the 11) or decitabine (3 of 11). The cohort included several male and 2 female myelodysplastic syndrome patients. A mean patient age of 72.2 +/- 6.3 years was recorded, and a diploid cytogenetic profile was observed most commonly. TET2 mutation was identified most frequently, being present in about 45% of the 11 patients. Five patients did not respond, whereas six or seven responded with either complete response or hematologic improvement. Complete response or hematologic improvement counted as response, and patients meeting neither criterion were classed as non-responders.

Trimming takes 9 bases off V and 3 bases off J; junction bases not matched to a gene: 5. Looking up the germline V gene (reference sequence) yields CDR1 LNHDA and CDR2 SQIVND. From cysteine to phenylalanine, the CDR3 is 12 amino acids long. Only the CDR3 DNA is retained, 36 bases long and in frame from the first base. T-cell subsets were not sorted, so the analysis was performed on bulk bone marrow. Immunosequencing of the TCR beta CDR3 regions was performed on bone marrow from around 10 myelodysplastic syndrome patients before and after hypomethylating agent therapy. To track the repertoire longitudinally, every patient provided one baseline bone marrow along with two to three bone marrows taken at different post-treatment timepoints. Genomic DNA was isolated from whole bone marrow, and DNA quality was assessed with TapeStation, NanoDrop OneC and PicoGreen assays. Library preparation employed the immunoSEQ multiplex PCR assay. Each sample was run at survey resolution as two replicates of about 200 ng apiece, for a total of roughly 400 ng of DNA. Using multiplex PCR primers aimed at V and J genes, the hsTCRB kit picked up rearranged TCRB sequences in genomic DNA. In the first PCR, the CDR3 region was amplified for approximately 30 cycles with the QIAGEN Multiplex PCR Kit. Sample barcodes and Illumina adapters were added to each replicate in an approximately 8-cycle second PCR. A QuantStudio 6 together with the KAPA library quantification kit was used to quantify the pooled libraries. Roughly 15 pM of pooled libraries was sequenced on an Illumina MiSeq using 156-cycle single-end reads plus a 15-cycle index read. Regarding the original processing steps: Of around 170,000 unique clonotypes, 1.5% to 2% were flagged by VDJdb annotation as previously reported viral-epitope-specific clonotypes. Raw reads were processed into normalized, annotated TCRB repertoires with the immunoSEQ Data Assistant and immunoSEQ Analyzer. Clonotype analysis used the immunarch R package version 0.6.5 and BioAnalyzer. Before richness was estimated, every repertoire was downsampled to the clone count of the smallest repertoire. Clonotypes were classified as expanded, contracted or novel by Fisher's exact tests, with novel defined as zero frequency before treatment. Significantly changed CDR3 beta sequences were clustered with GLIPH2 using simulation_depth=1000 and kmer_min_depth=3, and CDR3s shorter than five residues were excluded. TCRdb limited this immuneACCESS table to in-frame rearrangements with V and J called. A share of clones is missing; checked studies link under half to unresolved V genes, and the rest is unexplained. Clone size and V and J calls were adopted from that table, with D and trimming inferred from the DNA. The sample table contains approximately 2,200 clones; only one count was recorded for about 81% of them. In total, the top ten clones hold about 31% of the sample.

General findings and caveats noted by the study authors: Age matching of healthy control donors to MDS patients was not performed, and the MDS versus healthy comparison could have been impacted by this lack of age matching. The shared GLIPH2 clusters might recognize novel MDS antigens, but this possibility was not confirmed and requires experimental validation. Novel clonotypes appeared more often in responders, whereas non-responders had more contracted clonotypes after treatment. Richness, rarefaction diversity and clonality did not change significantly after hypomethylating agent treatment, across all patients or within response groups. Only ten to twelve patients were analyzed, making the cohort small.

Material: bone marrow, obtained before or after starting hypomethylating agent treatment for myelodysplastic syndrome (not recorded which). The sequence is built from TRBV19 and TRBJ2-7, and TRBD2 aligns with 7 junction nucleotides. The source is a human donor with myelodysplastic syndrome. The DNA is TGTGCCAGCGGACGGGGGGACTACGAGCAGTACTTC. This sequence encodes CASGRGDYEQYF.